These 26 T cell receptor beta chains share one sample of origin, sequenced in a study of T-cell reconstitution after alpha-beta-depleted transplantation in children. As it was prepared, the TCRbeta library received unique molecular identifiers. TCRdb reprocessed the PCR reads with MiXCR, giving one entry per CDR3 protein. The sample includes 350,000 to 500,000 distinct CDR3 sequences, roughly two fifths seen only once; the top ten take roughly 27%. Source: PBMCs, taken before TCRalphabeta/CD19-depleted stem cell transplant. All receptors come from a girl under 10 years old with aplastic anemia, due to receive a stem cell transplant.

A few counts support this clonotype. J is TRBJ2-5 and V is TRBV11-2; maybe TRBD1 (5 bases). The V gene's germline CDR1 is SGHAT and CDR2 FQNNGV. The CDR3 spans 15 residues. V shed 5 bases and J shed 4 bases, with 17 bases lying between them. The CDR3 loop reads CASSPAPLRGETQYF. The CDR3 DNA reads as TGTGCCAGCAGCCCAGCGCCCCTAAGGGGAGAGACCCAGTACTTC. The complete variable domain, with remaining parts taken from reference TRBV11-2 and TRBJ2-5, reads EAGVAQSPRYKIIEKRQSVAFWCNPISGHATLYWYQQILGQGPKLLIQFQNNGVVDDSQLPKDRFSAERLKGVDSTLKIQPAKLEDSAVYLCASSPAPLRGETQYFGPGTRLLVL.

This clonotype has only a few counts. The chain uses TRBV20-1 and TRBJ1-1; D may be TRBD1 (6 bases). The CDR3 contains 17 residues. Looked up from germline, CDR1 is DFQATT and CDR2 is SNEGSKA (reference sequence). Between the trimmed V and J ends, which lost 3 bases and 0 bases, there was a span of 20 bases. CDR3 amino acids: CSASDLRGDFMNTEAFF. DNA for the CDR3: TGCAGTGCTAGCGATCTGAGGGGGGACTTCATGAACACTGAAGCTTTCTTT.

CDR3 DNA: TGTGCCAGCAGCTACGGTACTACGCAGTATTTT. Protein product: CASSYGTTQYF. The chain is built from TRBV7-8 and TRBJ2-3; D is ambiguous. V shed 4 bases and J shed 8 bases, with 7 bases lying between them. The germline gives CDR1 SGHVS, CDR2 FQNEAQ. This CDR3 contains 11 residues.

This clonotype has at least ten counts. CDR3 loop: CASRTSGSYNEQFF. The CDR3 nucleotides are TGTGCCAGCCGAACTAGCGGGTCCTACAATGAGCAGTTCTTC. The rearrangement joins TRBV27 to TRBJ2-1; 9 nucleotides agree with TRBD2. CDR3 length: 14 amino acids. Trimming removed 8 bases from V and 1 base from J; junction bases left unmatched: 3. CDR1 is MNHEY and CDR2 is SMNVEV in the germline V gene (reference sequence).

The V and J genes are TRBV20-1 and TRBJ2-7; 7 nucleotides line up with TRBD1. CDR1 and CDR2 (germline): DFQATT, SNEGSKA (reference sequence). The length of the CDR3 is 15 residues. J lost 0 bases, V lost 5 bases, and 10 bases had no gene match. The CDR3 DNA reads TGCAGTGCTCTTTCTCAGGGGGTTAACTCCTACGAGCAGTACTTC. It is translated as CSALSQGVNSYEQYF.

V and J are TRBV7-2 and TRBJ2-3; maybe TRBD1 (6 bases). This CDR3 comprises 14 residues. Trimming removed 5 bases from V and 2 bases from J, with 11 bases in between. Germline CDR1 SGHTA, CDR2 FQGNSA. The CDR3 reads CASSQGQITDTQYF. DNA of the CDR3: TGTGCCAGCAGCCAGGGGCAGATCACAGATACGCAGTATTTT.

The table lists this clonotype with a few counts. V is TRBV5-1 and J is TRBJ2-5; 9 nucleotides line up with TRBD1. The CDR3 sequence is 14 residues long. V was pared by 9 bases and J by 4 bases, with 10 bases of the junction left unmatched. Germline CDR1 and CDR2: SGHRS and YFSETQ. This CDR3 is CATTPDRGTETQYF. The CDR3 DNA sequence: TGCGCCACCACCCCTGACAGGGGGACAGAGACCCAGTACTTC. The whole variable domain, filled in from reference TRBV5-1 and TRBJ2-5, reads KAGVTQTPRYLIKTRGQQVTLSCSPISGHRSVSWYQQTPGQGLQFLFEYFSETQRNKGNFPGRFSGRQFSNSRSEMNVSTLELGDSALYLCATTPDRGTETQYFGPGTRLLVL.

There are a few counts of this clonotype. This CDR3 is CASRGRGRDIGYTF. The CDR3 DNA is TGTGCCAGCAGGGGCAGGGGCCGTGATATTGGCTACACCTTC. The rearrangement links TRBV27 to TRBJ1-2, with D possibly TRBD1 on 6 matching bases. V was trimmed by 6 bases and J by 7 bases, leaving 18 bases between them. CDR3 length: 14 residues. CDR1 is MNHEY and CDR2 is SMNVEV in the germline V gene (reference sequence).

The genes are TRBV5-1 and TRBJ2-7; 13 nucleotides align to TRBD2. Germline V lookup: CDR1 SGHRS, CDR2 YFSETQ. Trimming at V came to 4 bases and at J to 2 bases, leaving 9 bases not matched to a gene. This CDR3 region has 17 residues. The DNA for the CDR3 is TGCGCCAGCAGCCCAGGCGGACTAGCGGGAGAGCCCTACGAGCAGTACTTC. It is translated as CASSPGGLAGEPYEQYF.

This clonotype was found a few times. CDR3: CASSPQRGRGGNEQFF. CDR3 coding DNA: TGTGCCAGCAGCCCCCAGCGGGGCCGAGGCGGCAATGAGCAGTTCTTC. The chain links TRBV6-2 or TRBV6-3 to TRBJ2-1; 7 bases match TRBD2. The CDR3 spans 16 residues. Germline V gene lookup returns CDR1 MNHEY and CDR2 SVGEGT. Germline trimming cut 6 bases from V and 6 bases from J; bases unmatched to any gene: 14.

This clonotype was found a few times. The V gene is TRBV6-5, the J gene TRBJ2-2; D remains unclear. From germline, CDR1 is MNHEY and CDR2 SVGAGI. The ends were cut back, 0 bases at V and 6 bases at J, with 2 bases in the middle. CDR3 length equals 12 residues. The chain's CDR3 is CASSYSAGELFF. As DNA, the CDR3 is TGTGCCAGCAGTTACTCGGCCGGGGAGCTGTTTTTT.

The CDR3 bases are TGTGCCACCAGCAGAGATCAGGGGGCGGTCACTGAAGCTTTCTTT. Its protein is CATSRDQGAVTEAFF. The chain is built from TRBV15 and TRBJ1-1; 8 bases are a match to TRBD1. CDR1 and CDR2 (germline): LNHNV, YYDKDF (reference sequence). The CDR3 is 15 amino acids. Trimming at V came to 0 bases and at J to 4 bases, leaving 4 bases not matched to a gene.

The sample holds a few counts of this clonotype. The rearrangement joins TRBV4-2 to TRBJ1-5; 11 bases match TRBD1. This CDR3 is 15 amino acids long. The trim removed 4 bases at V and 5 bases at J, leaving 4 bases unmatched. CDR1 and CDR2 (germline): LGHNA, YNFKEQ. CDR3 in DNA: TGTGCCAGCAGCCCGGGACAGGGGGATTATCAGCCCCAGCATTTT. It codes for CASSPGQGDYQPQHF.

For the CDR3, the DNA is TGTGCCAGCAGTGAAAGGGCCAATGGCTACACCTTC. It translates to CASSERANGYTF. The J gene is TRBJ1-2, the V gene TRBV2; D unclear. CDR1 is SNHLY and CDR2 is FYNNEI in the germline V gene. The CDR3 length is 12 residues. Trimming took 2 bases from V and 6 from J, leaving 7 bases between them.

This clonotype has more than one count but fewer than ten. The chain couples TRBV5-1 to TRBJ1-1; perhaps TRBD1 as D (6 bases). Between the trimmed V and J ends, which lost 0 bases and 7 bases, there was a span of 10 bases. Germline CDR1 SGHRS, CDR2 YFSETQ. CDR3 length: 13 amino acids. The CDR3 DNA reads as TGCGCCAGCAGCTTGGCGGGGGCTGGTGAAGCTTTCTTT. Translation gives CASSLAGAGEAFF.

This clonotype came up many times. The chain is built from TRBV7-3 and TRBJ2-1; 12 bases are shared with TRBD2. The CDR3 extends over 16 amino acids. The V gene's germline CDR1 is SGHTA and CDR2 FQGTGA. J lost 4 bases, V lost 1 base, and 2 bases had no gene match. The CDR3 sequence: CASSLSLAGGYNEQFF. Written as DNA, the CDR3 is TGTGCCAGCAGCTTAAGTCTAGCGGGAGGGTACAATGAGCAGTTCTTC.

The chain uses TRBV5-6 and TRBJ2-5; 9 bases align to TRBD1. J was trimmed by 2 bases and V by 4 bases; bases with no gene match: 3. CDR1 and CDR2 (germline): SGHDT, YYEEEE. CDR3 length: 14 residues. The CDR3 protein is CASSKGQGQETQYF. Here the CDR3 DNA reads TGTGCCAGCAGCAAAGGACAGGGGCAAGAGACCCAGTACTTC.

V is TRBV19 and J is TRBJ2-2, with D perhaps assigned TRBD1 or TRBD2 (5 bases each). V was trimmed by 6 bases and J by 5 bases, leaving 10 bases between them. The CDR3 covers 13 residues. Germline V lookup: CDR1 LNHDA, CDR2 SQIVND (reference sequence). CDR3 in amino acids: CASREGFTGELFF. CDR3 bases: TGTGCCAGTAGAGAGGGGTTTACCGGGGAGCTGTTTTTT.

V gene TRBV29-1 combines with J gene TRBJ2-5; D gene unclear. In germline, CDR1 is SQVTM, CDR2 ANQGSEA. The CDR3 extends over 12 amino acids. V lost 5 bases and J 2 bases, leaving 9 bases between the germline ends. CDR3 region: CSVRYHQETQYF. In nucleotides, the CDR3 is TGCAGCGTTAGGTACCATCAAGAGACCCAGTACTTC.

The chain has TRBV28 and TRBJ2-7; tentatively, D is TRBD1 (6 bases). The V and J ends lost 7 bases and 6 bases respectively, with 16 bases between them. Per germline, CDR1 MDHEN and CDR2 SYDVKM. The CDR3 spans 13 residues. The CDR3: CASTFDRISEQYF. The CDR3 bases are TGTGCCAGCACATTCGACAGGATCAGCGAGCAGTACTTC.

With respect to this clonotype: Mismatch with germline at one junction end may stem from a read error. The chain has TRBV7-9 and TRBJ2-1; 11 bases map to TRBD2. The germline CDR1 and CDR2 sequences are SEHNR and FQNEAQ (reference sequence). The CDR3 is 12 amino acids. CDR3 region: CASSLETSGRLF. For the CDR3, the DNA is TGTGCCAGCAGCTTAGAAACTAGCGGGAGACTCTTC.

This clonotype occurred many times. The gene calls are TRBV3-1 and TRBJ1-1; perhaps TRBD1 as D (5 bases). Trimming pared 2 bases from V and 5 bases from J, leaving 12 bases between. The germline CDR1 and CDR2 sequences are LGHDT and YNNKEL (reference sequence). The CDR3 runs 14 residues. Here the CDR3 reads CASSQRGTWTEAFF. CDR3 DNA sequence: TGTGCCAGCAGCCAACGGGGGACGTGGACTGAAGCTTTCTTT.

The V gene is TRBV7-6, the J gene TRBJ2-1; D may be TRBD2 (5 bases). Germline lookup yields CDR1 SGHVS and CDR2 FNYEAQ. V was pared by 2 bases and J by 4 bases, with 21 bases between. The CDR3 runs 18 residues. CDR3 sequence (DNA): TGTGCCAGCAGCTTAAGCTCTCTACTAGGACGCTCATACAATGAGCAGTTCTTC. Amino acids: CASSLSSLLGRSYNEQFF. Using reference TRBV7-6 and TRBJ2-1 for the parts outside the CDR3, the full variable domain is GAGVSQSPRYKVTKRGQDVALRCDPISGHVSLYWYRQALGQGPEFLTYFNYEAQQDKSGLPNDRFSAERPEGSISTLTIQRTEQRDSAMYRCASSLSSLLGRSYNEQFFGPGTRLTVL.

This clonotype has only a few counts. The V and J genes are TRBV7-2 and TRBJ2-7; TRBD2 matches at 8 bases. J gave up 0 bases and V 3 bases, and 4 bases lay outside the gene matches. The CDR3 is made up of 15 amino acids. In germline, CDR1 is SGHTA, CDR2 FQGNSA. This chain's CDR3 is CASSFPSGPSYEQYF. CDR3 bases: TGTGCCAGCAGCTTTCCTAGCGGGCCCTCCTACGAGCAGTACTTC. Combining the CDR3 with reference TRBV7-2 and TRBJ2-7 gives the whole variable domain GAGVSQSPSNKVTEKGKDVELRCDPISGHTALYWYRQSLGQGLEFLIYFQGNSAPDKSGLPSDRFSAERTGGSVSTLTIQRTQQEDSAVYLCASSFPSGPSYEQYFGPGTRLTVT.

This chain links TRBV28 with TRBJ2-1, with TRBD2 identical over 10 bases. V lost 8 bases to trimming and J lost 0 bases; unmatched junction nucleotides: 13. CDR1 and CDR2 from the germline V gene are MDHEN and SYDVKM. The CDR3 totals 18 residues. This chain's CDR3 is CASQRGTSVISSYNEQFF. The CDR3 region has the DNA TGTGCCAGCCAAAGAGGGACTAGCGTTATTAGCTCCTACAATGAGCAGTTCTTC. Variable domain in full (rest from reference TRBV28 and TRBJ2-1): DVKVTQSSRYLVKRTGEKVFLECVQDMDHENMFWYRQDPGLGLRLIYFSYDVKMKEKGDIPEGYSVSREKKERFSLILESASTNQTSMYLCASQRGTSVISSYNEQFFGPGTRLTVL.

In this sample, this clonotype turned up a few times. The CDR3 protein is CASSLAGMNTIYF. DNA for the CDR3: TGTGCCAGCAGCTTAGCGGGGATGAACACCATATATTTT. V gene TRBV5-6 combines with J gene TRBJ1-3; no clear D. This CDR3 region has 13 residues. Germline CDR1 is SGHDT and CDR2 is YYEEEE. The V gene lost 2 bases and the J gene lost 7 bases, with 10 bases spanning the gap.